This T cell receptor beta chain comes out of a study of blood T cell repertoires in COVID-19. Looked up from germline, CDR1 is SGHTS and CDR2 is YDEGEE. CDR3 length: 14 amino acids. The ends were cut back, 0 bases at V and 1 base at J, with 4 bases in the middle. Using immunoSEQ multiplex PCR, the repertoire was profiled, and TCRdb retains in-frame clones only, with some absent. The data show 250,000 or so clones, roughly 89% seen once. This receptor was obtained from a woman aged 40 to 55 who had recovered from COVID-19. Sequencing used peripheral blood. This chain connects TRBV5-8 to TRBJ2-2; D unclear. In DNA form, the CDR3 reads TGTGCCAGCAGCTTGGTACAGAACACCGGGGAGCTGTTTTTT. This encodes CASSLVQNTGELFF.